Detailed here is one T cell receptor (beta chain). The antigen is not known. This sample is drawn from a study of cytomegalovirus exposure and HLA in healthy donors. General study results and limits: The majority of CMV-associated TCR beta chains were reported as apparently HLA-restricted in a later analysis. An Asian-associated ancestry cluster reportedly showed fewer N-insertions than the roughly 670-donor mean in a later analysis.

PCR involved 60 Vbeta and 13 Jbeta primers. Clones were sequenced by immunoSEQ multiplex PCR, and TCRdb holds only the in-frame ones, with some missing. The profile shows 150,000 to 200,000 clones, roughly 85% of them singletons. The V end was cut by 3 bases, the J end by 5 bases, with 18 bases between. There are 16 residues in the CDR3. The germline gives CDR1 SGHNT, CDR2 YYREEE (reference sequence). The chain joins TRBV5-4 to TRBJ1-5; D gene unclear. The sample was PBMCs. The receptor was derived from a woman under 40 in good health and CMV-seropositive. The CDR3 loop is CASSWGGGRGDQPQHF. The DNA of the CDR3 is TGTGCCAGCAGCTGGGGTGGAGGGCGTGGAGATCAGCCCCAGCATTTT.